This TCR beta chain was retrieved from a study of cytomegalovirus exposure and HLA in healthy donors. Overall study results and limits: V- and J-gene trimming in TCR beta was tied to a missense DCLRE1C variant by an analysis performed later. A later analysis found TCR association rates differed by HLA locus, highest for DRB1 and lowest for HLA-C.

This clone came up a few times. The antigen remains undetermined. The CDR3 extends over 13 amino acids. Unmatched junction bases numbered 4, after V lost 4 bases and J lost 5 bases. Germline V gives CDR1 LNHDA, CDR2 SQIVND (reference sequence). The PCR ran on 60 Vbeta and 13 Jbeta primers. Data came from immunoSEQ multiplex PCR; TCRdb stores just in-frame clones and leaves some out. The sample carries about 96,000 clones, roughly 80% recorded once. The rearrangement uses TRBV19 and TRBJ1-1; 7 positions match TRBD1. This sequence originates from a man aged 25-40 years in good health and CMV-seronegative. Sequencing was performed on PBMCs. The CDR3 sequence is CASSTQQGTEAFF. In DNA, the CDR3 is TGTGCCAGTAGTACGCAACAGGGGACTGAAGCTTTCTTT.